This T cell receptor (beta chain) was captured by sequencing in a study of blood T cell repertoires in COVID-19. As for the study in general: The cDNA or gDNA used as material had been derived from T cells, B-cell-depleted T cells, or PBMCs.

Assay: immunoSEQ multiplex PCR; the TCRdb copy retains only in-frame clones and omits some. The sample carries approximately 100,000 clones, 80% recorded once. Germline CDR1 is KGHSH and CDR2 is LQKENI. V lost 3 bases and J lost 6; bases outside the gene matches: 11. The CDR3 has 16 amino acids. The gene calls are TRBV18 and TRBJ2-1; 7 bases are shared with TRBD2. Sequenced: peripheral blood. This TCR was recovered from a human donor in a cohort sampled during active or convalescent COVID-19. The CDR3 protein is CASSPSGLVLGNEQFF. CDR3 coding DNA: TGTGCCAGCTCACCGTCCGGACTAGTGTTGGGCAATGAGCAGTTCTTC.